This TCR beta chain was captured in a study of regulatory dendritic cells for organ transplantation (dated by TCRdb to about 2017). In terms of the full investigation: To make regulatory dendritic cells, monocytes were cultured with vitamin D3 on days 0 and 4, plus IL-10 on day 4. On day 6, LPS was added to the DC cultures to test how the DCs responded to a strong maturation-inducing agent. Before and after allostimulation with regulatory or mature dendritic cells, TCRbeta repertoires were sequenced from sorted naive and memory CD4+ and CD8+ T cells.

TCRbeta CDR3 regions were amplified by multiplexed two-step PCR using Vbeta-specific forward primers and Jbeta-specific reverse primers. Through the immunoSEQ service, TCRbeta libraries were sequenced on an Illumina instrument. The study's processing was this. IMGT annotation was used to assign V, D and J genes, and synthetic CDR3 analogues were used to correct counts for multiplex PCR bias. In the immunoSEQ Analyzer, repertoire clonality was calculated as one minus the normalized Shannon entropy. Clonal expansion was defined by Fisher's exact test with Benjamini-Hochberg false discovery rate control, using two-tailed P<0.01. Entries here come from immuneACCESS through TCRdb and include only in-frame sequences with V and J called. Some clones fail to appear in such tables; in the studies checked, an unresolved V gene covers under half of the shortfall, and the cause of the remainder is unknown. The D gene and trimming were derived from the DNA, and the V and J assignments and clone size from that table. The sample has around 5,400 clones on record, roughly 74% of them singletons. The ten largest clones add up to about a fifth of the sample.

Sorted T cell subsets were CFSE-labeled and co-cultured for 5 days with allogeneic regulatory or mature dendritic cells at a 1:10 DC:T ratio. FACS was used to sort naive T cells as CD45RA+ cells and memory T cells as CD45RO+ CD4+ or CD8+ cells. Two healthy control subjects provided the T cells used for TCR sequencing. Genomic DNA was extracted with the Qiagen DNeasy Blood & Tissue Kit. About this clone itself: There is no known antigen for this receptor. Qualities for individual bases were not recorded, and no much larger clone is one base off.

Overall study outcomes, separate from this receptor: Only a couple of subjects were sequenced, and considerable between-individual heterogeneity in the alloreactive memory CD8+ T cell pool was noted by the authors. Repertoires were highly diverse in naive CD4+ and CD8+ T cells, less diverse in memory cells, and most oligoclonal in memory CD8+ cells. Allostimulation expanded memory CD8+ clones in both subjects, but regulatory dendritic cells appeared to induce more limited expansion than mature dendritic cells. Among the resting subsets, the most alloreactive TCR clonotypes were found in memory CD8+ T cells.

The CDR3, cysteine through phenylalanine, is 15 amino acids long. Only the CDR3 DNA is retained, 45 bases long and in frame from the first base. Trimming takes 1 base off V and 6 bases off J; junction bases not matched to a gene: 5. CDR1 MGHRA and CDR2 YSYEKL are derived from the germline V gene. This receptor was identified in a human donor in good health. Recombination linked TRBV4-1 to TRBJ2-2, with 7 bases in between that match TRBD1. Material: memory CD8+ T cells from blood cultured with regulatory dendritic cells. The meaning of the sample's cell subset or site label: CD45RO+ memory T cells. The CDR3 protein: CASSQARQGAGELFF. The nucleotides read TGCGCCAGCAGCCAAGCCAGACAGGGCGCCGGGGAGCTGTTTTTT.